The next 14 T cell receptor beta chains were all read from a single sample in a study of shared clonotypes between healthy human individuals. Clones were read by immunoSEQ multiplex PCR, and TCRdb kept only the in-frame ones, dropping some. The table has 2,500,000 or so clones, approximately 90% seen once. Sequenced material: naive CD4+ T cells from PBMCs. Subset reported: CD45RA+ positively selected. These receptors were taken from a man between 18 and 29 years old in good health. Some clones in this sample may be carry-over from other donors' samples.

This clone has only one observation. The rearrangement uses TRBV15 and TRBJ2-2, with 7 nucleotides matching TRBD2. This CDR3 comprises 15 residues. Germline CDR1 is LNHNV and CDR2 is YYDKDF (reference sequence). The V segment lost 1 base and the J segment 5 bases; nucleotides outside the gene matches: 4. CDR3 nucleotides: TGTGCCACCAGCAGAGGGGGAGGGAGGACCGGGGAGCTGTTTTTT. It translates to CATSRGGGRTGELFF.

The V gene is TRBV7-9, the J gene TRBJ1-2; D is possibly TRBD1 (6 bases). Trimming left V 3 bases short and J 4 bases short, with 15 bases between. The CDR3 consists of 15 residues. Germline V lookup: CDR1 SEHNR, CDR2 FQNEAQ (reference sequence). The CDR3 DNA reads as TGTGCCAGCAGCTTCTCTGTTGGACAGCCCTATGGCTACACCTTC. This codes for CASSFSVGQPYGYTF. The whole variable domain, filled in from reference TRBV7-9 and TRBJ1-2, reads DTGVSQNPRHKITKRGQNVTFRCDPISEHNRLYWYRQTLGQGPEFLTYFQNEAQLEKSRLLSDRFSAERPKGSFSTLEIQRTEQGDSAMYLCASSFSVGQPYGYTFGSGTRLTVV.

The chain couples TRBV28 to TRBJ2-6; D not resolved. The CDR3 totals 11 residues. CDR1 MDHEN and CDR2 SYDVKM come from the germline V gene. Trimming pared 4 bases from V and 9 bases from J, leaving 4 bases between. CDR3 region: CASSSGNVLTF. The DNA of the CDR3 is TGTGCCAGCAGTTCGGGCAACGTCCTGACTTTC. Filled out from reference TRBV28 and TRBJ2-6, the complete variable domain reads DVKVTQSSRYLVKRTGEKVFLECVQDMDHENMFWYRQDPGLGLRLIYFSYDVKMKEKGDIPEGYSVSREKKERFSLILESASTNQTSMYLCASSSGNVLTFGAGSRLTVL.

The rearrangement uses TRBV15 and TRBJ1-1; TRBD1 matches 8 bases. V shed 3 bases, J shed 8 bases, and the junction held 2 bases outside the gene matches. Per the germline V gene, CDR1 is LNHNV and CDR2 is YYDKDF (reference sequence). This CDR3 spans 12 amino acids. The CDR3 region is CATSRTGVEAFF. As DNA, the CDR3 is TGTGCCACCAGCAGGACAGGGGTGGAAGCTTTCTTT.

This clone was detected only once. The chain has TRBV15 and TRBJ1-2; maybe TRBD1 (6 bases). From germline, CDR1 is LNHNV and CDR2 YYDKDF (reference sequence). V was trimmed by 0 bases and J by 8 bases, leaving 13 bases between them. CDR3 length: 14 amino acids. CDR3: CATSRDTTGPGYTF. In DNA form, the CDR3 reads TGTGCCACCAGCAGAGATACTACAGGGCCGGGCTACACCTTC.

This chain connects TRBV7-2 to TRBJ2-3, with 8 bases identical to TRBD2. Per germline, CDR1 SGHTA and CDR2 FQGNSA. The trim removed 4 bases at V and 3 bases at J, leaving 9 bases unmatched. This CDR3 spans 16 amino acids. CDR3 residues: CASSSPQREFTDTQYF. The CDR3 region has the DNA TGTGCCAGCAGCTCCCCCCAGCGGGAGTTTACAGATACGCAGTATTTT.

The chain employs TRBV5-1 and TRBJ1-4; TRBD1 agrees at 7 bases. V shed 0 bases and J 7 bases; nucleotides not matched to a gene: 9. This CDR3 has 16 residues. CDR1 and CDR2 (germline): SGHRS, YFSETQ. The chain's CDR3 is CASSLAWDSRVEKLFF. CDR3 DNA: TGCGCCAGCAGCTTGGCCTGGGACAGCAGAGTTGAAAAACTGTTTTTT.

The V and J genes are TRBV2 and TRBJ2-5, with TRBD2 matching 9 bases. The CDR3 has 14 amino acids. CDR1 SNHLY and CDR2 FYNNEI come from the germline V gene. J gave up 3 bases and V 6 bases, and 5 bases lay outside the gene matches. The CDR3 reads CASSDSGGEETQYF. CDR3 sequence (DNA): TGTGCCAGCAGCGATAGCGGGGGAGAAGAGACCCAGTACTTC. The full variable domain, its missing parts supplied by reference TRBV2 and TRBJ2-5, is EPEVTQTPSHQVTQMGQEVILRCVPISNHLYFYWYRQILGQKVEFLVSFYNNEISEKSEIFDDQFSVERPDGSNFTLKIRSTKLEDSAMYFCASSDSGGEETQYFGPGTRLLVL.

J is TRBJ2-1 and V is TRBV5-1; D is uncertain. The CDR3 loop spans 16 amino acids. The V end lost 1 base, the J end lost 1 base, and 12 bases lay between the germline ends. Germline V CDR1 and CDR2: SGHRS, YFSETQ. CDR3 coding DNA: TGCGCCAGCAGCTTGTTTGCCTTGGGGTCCTACAATGAGCAGTTCTTC. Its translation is CASSLFALGSYNEQFF.

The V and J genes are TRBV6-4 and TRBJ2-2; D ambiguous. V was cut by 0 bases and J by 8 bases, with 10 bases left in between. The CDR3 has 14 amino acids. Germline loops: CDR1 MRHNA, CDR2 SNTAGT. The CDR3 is CASSDSTRLGELFF. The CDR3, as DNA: TGTGCCAGCAGTGACTCGACCCGGCTGGGGGAGCTGTTTTTT.

The CDR3 protein is CASKRQGGTGELFF. CDR3 bases: TGTGCCAGCAAAAGACAGGGAGGCACCGGGGAGCTGTTTTTT. The V gene is TRBV27, the J gene TRBJ2-2; TRBD1 is a possible D gene (7 bases). This CDR3 comprises 14 residues. The germline V and J ends were trimmed by 7 bases and 4 bases, with 13 bases remaining between them. Germline values: CDR1 MNHEY, CDR2 SMNVEV (reference sequence).

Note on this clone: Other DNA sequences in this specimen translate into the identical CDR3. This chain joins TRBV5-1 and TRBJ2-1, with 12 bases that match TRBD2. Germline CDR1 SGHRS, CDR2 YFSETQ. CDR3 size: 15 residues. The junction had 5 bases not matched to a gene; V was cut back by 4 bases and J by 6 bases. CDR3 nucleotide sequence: TGCGCCAGCAGCCTCCTAGCGGGAGGGGGCAATGAGCAGTTCTTC. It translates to CASSLLAGGGNEQFF.

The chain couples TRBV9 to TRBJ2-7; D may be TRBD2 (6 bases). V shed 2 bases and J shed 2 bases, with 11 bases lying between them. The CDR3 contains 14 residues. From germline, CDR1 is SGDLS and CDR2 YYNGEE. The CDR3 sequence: CASSVAGRTYEQYF. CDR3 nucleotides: TGTGCCAGCAGCGTTGCGGGACGGACCTACGAGCAGTACTTC.

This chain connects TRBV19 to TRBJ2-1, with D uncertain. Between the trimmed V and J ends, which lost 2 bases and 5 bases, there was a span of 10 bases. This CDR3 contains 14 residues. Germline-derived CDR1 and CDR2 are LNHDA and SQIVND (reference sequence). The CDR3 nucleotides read TGTGCCAGTAGTATAACCAGAGATAACAATGAGCAGTTCTTC. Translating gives CASSITRDNNEQFF.